This T cell receptor (beta chain) originates from a study of Graves' ophthalmopathy and Graves' hyperthyroidism. The overall study: The blood sample was drawn at first diagnosis and before any treatment.

This CDR3 has 18 amino acids. Trimming removed 0 bases from V and 1 base from J, with 16 bases in between. CDR1 and CDR2 from the germline V gene are MGHRA and YSYEKL. Amplification targeted the TCR beta CDR3 regions, with RNA transcripts as the source material. HTBI primers served in a first-round RT-PCR, which a second-round multiplex PCR followed. TCRdb itself ran the multiplex PCR reads through MiXCR, one entry per CDR3 protein. The sample lists under 800,000 distinct CDR3 sequences, 20% to 25% occurring once. Many counts were recorded for this clonotype. What was sequenced was peripheral blood. The chain carries TRBV4-1 and TRBJ1-5; weak D call: TRBD1 (6 bases). The receptor was isolated from a woman in her late teens or twenties with stable Graves' hyperthyroidism. Some clones in this sample may be carry-over from other donors' samples. CDR3 nucleotides: TGCGCCAGCAGCCAAGACGCCACAGGGATACGGAGCAATCAGCCCCAGCATTTT. It is translated as CASSQDATGIRSNQPQHF.